One sample yielded the 32 T cell receptor beta chains listed below, sequenced in a study of CD4 T cells in relation to SARS-CoV-2 and coronaviruses. No antigen has been assigned to these receptors. Clones were read by immunoSEQ multiplex PCR, and TCRdb kept only the in-frame ones, dropping some. The sample carries roughly 31,000 clones, about two thirds recorded once. Unexposed donor CD4+ T cells date from about 2010-2019, before the COVID-19 pandemic. The cells were cultured for over eight days before CD4+ T cells were isolated. The sample consisted of CD4+ T cells from PBMCs, cultured in vitro. All receptors come from a human donor in good health.

The chain carries TRBV4-1 and TRBJ2-1; D unresolved. The germline V gene encodes CDR1 MGHRA and CDR2 YSYEKL. Deletions cut 2 bases from V and 8 bases from J, with 7 bases between. CDR3 size: 12 residues. CDR3 in amino acids: CASSQIYYEQFF. CDR3 nucleotide sequence: TGCGCCAGCAGCCAAATCTATTATGAGCAGTTCTTC.

The chain recombines TRBV4-1 with TRBJ2-4; D ambiguous. Germline loops: CDR1 MGHRA, CDR2 YSYEKL. The CDR3 consists of 12 residues. V was clipped by 6 bases and J by 6 bases, with 9 bases between them. The DNA of the CDR3 is TGCGCCAGCAGTCGGGTAGGAAACATTCAGTACTTC. Protein sequence: CASSRVGNIQYF.

In its sample, this clone was seen once. This chain uses TRBV7-9 with TRBJ2-7; D gene unclear. Germline V lookup: CDR1 SEHNR, CDR2 FQNEAQ (reference sequence). The CDR3 has 13 amino acids. The V end lost 4 bases, the J end lost 0 bases, and 7 bases lay between the germline ends. The CDR3 DNA is TGTGCCAGCAGCTATCGTTACTCCTACGAGCAGTACTTC. Residues: CASSYRYSYEQYF.

The chain employs TRBV7-6 and TRBJ1-2; D may be TRBD1 (5 bases). The germline V and J ends were trimmed by 4 bases and 0 bases, with 15 bases remaining between them. The germline V gene has CDR1 SGHVS and CDR2 FNYEAQ. The CDR3 runs to 16 residues. Here the CDR3 reads CASSSRGRSSNYGYTF. The CDR3 DNA reads TGTGCCAGCAGCTCGAGGGGCAGGAGTTCTAACTATGGCTACACCTTC.

The J gene is TRBJ1-4, the V gene TRBV14; no definite D call. Germline V lookup: CDR1 SGHDN, CDR2 FVKESK. Trimming removed 1 base at V and 8 bases at J, with 17 bases between. The CDR3 length is 16 residues. Written as DNA, the CDR3 is TGTGCCAGCAGCCAAGTCATGGGCTCGAGGAGGGAAAAACTGTTTTTT. It is translated as CASSQVMGSRREKLFF.

The CDR3, as DNA: TGTGCCAGCAGCGTAGATGCAGATACGCAGTATTTT. It is translated as CASSVDADTQYF. This chain links TRBV9 with TRBJ2-3; no definite D call. The ends were cut back, 0 bases at V and 4 bases at J, with 3 bases in the middle. Germline loops: CDR1 SGDLS, CDR2 YYNGEE. This CDR3 contains 12 residues.

The chain's CDR3 is CASSESLAKNIQYF. Here the CDR3 DNA reads TGTGCCAGCAGTGAATCCCTAGCCAAAAACATTCAGTACTTC. The chain joins TRBV25-1 to TRBJ2-4; no clear D. The V gene lost 1 base and the J gene lost 0 bases, with 4 bases spanning the gap. This CDR3 is 14 amino acids long. Germline V CDR1 and CDR2: MGHDK, SYGVNS.

The chain recombines TRBV3-1 (or the pseudogene TRBV3-2) with TRBJ1-1; D is unclear. The germline gives CDR1 LGHDT, CDR2 YNNKEL (reference sequence). This CDR3 is built from 16 residues. V was clipped by 1 base and J by 1 base, with 13 bases between them. The chain's CDR3 is CASSQGTITGNTEAFF. CDR3 DNA: TGTGCCAGCAGCCAAGGGACCATAACGGGGAACACTGAAGCTTTCTTT.

Details on this clone: Relative to the germline gene, one junction end is altered; a read error may explain this. The genes are TRBV7-7 and TRBJ2-2, with 8 nucleotides matching TRBD2. Germline V CDR1 and CDR2: SSHAT, FNYEAQ (reference sequence). The CDR3 totals 15 residues. The CDR3 bases are TGTGCTAGCAGCGTCGGCCGGGGGGGCACCGGGGAGCTGTTTTTT. Protein sequence: CASSVGRGGTGELFF.

The table lists this clone with a count of one. The chain uses TRBV30 and TRBJ2-7; 11 positions agree with TRBD2. Germline loops: CDR1 GTSNPN, CDR2 SVGIG (reference sequence). V shed 7 bases and J 11 bases; nucleotides not matched to a gene: 16. The CDR3 has 14 amino acids. This CDR3 is CALIRAGTSGKEYF. The CDR3 DNA follows: TGTGCCTTAATACGCGCCGGGACTAGCGGCAAAGAGTACTTC. The complete variable domain, with remaining parts taken from reference TRBV30 and TRBJ2-7, reads SQTIHQWPATLVQPVGSPLSLECTVEGTSNPNLYWYRQAAGRGLQLLFYSVGIGQISSEVPQNLSASRPQDRQFILSSKKLLLSDSGFYLCALIRAGTSGKEYFGPGTRLTVT.

This clone was counted a few times. The chain joins TRBV19 to TRBJ1-6; D possibly corresponds to TRBD1 (6 bases). The CDR3 has 13 amino acids. The V and J ends lost 4 bases and 10 bases respectively, with 11 bases between them. Germline assignment: CDR1 LNHDA and CDR2 SQIVND (reference sequence). The CDR3 is CASSNWDNSPLHF. The CDR3 nucleotides are TGTGCCAGTAGTAACTGGGACAACTCACCCCTCCACTTT.

This clone was detected only once. The J gene is TRBJ2-7, the V gene TRBV7-2; maybe TRBD1 (6 bases). The V and J ends lost 2 bases and 3 bases respectively, with 14 bases between them. Germline CDR1 is SGHTA and CDR2 is FQGNSA. CDR3 size: 15 residues. The CDR3 region is CASSLIGGQLYEQYF. CDR3 nucleotides: TGTGCCAGCAGCTTAATAGGAGGACAGCTCTACGAGCAGTACTTC.

DNA of the CDR3: TGTGCCAGCAGCCGAGACAGGTTGGGGATTTCACCCCTCCACTTT. It encodes CASSRDRLGISPLHF. The chain uses TRBV3-1 (or the pseudogene TRBV3-2) and TRBJ1-6, with D perhaps TRBD1 (6 bases). Germline CDR1 reads LGHDT; CDR2 reads YNNKEL (reference sequence). The V end lost 4 bases, the J end lost 9 bases, and 16 bases lay between the germline ends. This CDR3 has 15 amino acids.

J is TRBJ2-5 and V is TRBV6-4; 8 bases are a match to TRBD1. Unmatched junction bases numbered 7, after V lost 6 bases and J lost 1 base. Germline V CDR1 and CDR2: MRHNA, SNTAGT. The CDR3 length is 15 residues. CDR3 in amino acids: CASSPQDRVQETQYF. The CDR3 nucleotides are TGTGCCAGCAGCCCACAGGACAGGGTCCAAGAGACCCAGTACTTC.

The V call is TRBV5-1, the J call TRBJ2-3, with D maybe TRBD1 (6 bases). Germline V gene data show CDR1 as SGHRS and CDR2 as YFSETQ. V lost 4 bases, J lost 6 bases, and 12 bases lay in between. The CDR3 is 13 amino acids. The chain's CDR3 is CASSEPQGDTQYF. In nucleotides, the CDR3 is TGCGCCAGCAGCGAGCCCCAGGGGGATACGCAGTATTTT.

The J gene is TRBJ2-6, the V gene TRBV3-1 (or the pseudogene TRBV3-2); D is undetermined. In germline, CDR1 is LGHDT, CDR2 YNNKEL (reference sequence). The CDR3 spans 15 residues. V shed 5 bases and J shed 1 base, with 9 bases lying between them. The CDR3 DNA reads as TGTGCCAGCAGCTTAGGGCGTTCTGGGGCCAACGTCCTGACTTTC. Protein: CASSLGRSGANVLTF.

V gene TRBV3-1 (or the pseudogene TRBV3-2) combines with J gene TRBJ2-7; possible D gene TRBD1, 5 bases. The germline CDR1 and CDR2 sequences are LGHDT and YNNKEL (reference sequence). There are 14 residues in the CDR3. Trimming took 1 base from V and 2 from J, leaving 9 bases between them. Here the CDR3 reads CASSQAQGAYEQYF. CDR3 DNA: TGTGCCAGCAGCCAAGCCCAGGGCGCCTACGAGCAGTACTTC.

The chain recombines TRBV7-2 with TRBJ2-7, with TRBD2 identical over 12 bases. Per the germline V gene, CDR1 is SGHTA and CDR2 is FQGNSA. The CDR3 length is 15 residues. V lost 5 bases to trimming and J lost 2 bases; unmatched junction nucleotides: 4. CDR3 protein: CASSPWTSGTYEQYF. The CDR3 nucleotides read TGTGCCAGCAGCCCCTGGACTAGCGGGACCTACGAGCAGTACTTC. Full variable domain (missing parts from reference TRBV7-2 and TRBJ2-7): GAGVSQSPSNKVTEKGKDVELRCDPISGHTALYWYRQSLGQGLEFLIYFQGNSAPDKSGLPSDRFSAERTGGSVSTLTIQRTQQEDSAVYLCASSPWTSGTYEQYFGPGTRLTVT.

The DNA of the CDR3 is TGTGCCAGTACCCTGGACAGGGGGTCCTACAATGAGCAGTTCTTC. As protein: CASTLDRGSYNEQFF. The genes are TRBV19 and TRBJ2-1; 10 positions match TRBD1. This CDR3 is built from 15 residues. Germline V gene lookup returns CDR1 LNHDA and CDR2 SQIVND (reference sequence). Trimming at V came to 7 bases and at J to 1 base, leaving 4 bases not matched to a gene.

This rearrangement joins TRBV10-2 to TRBJ2-5, with 11 bases fitting TRBD2. From germline, CDR1 is WSHSY and CDR2 SAAADI. There are 16 residues in the CDR3. Trimming removed 0 bases from V and 2 bases from J; junction bases left unmatched: 2. The CDR3 DNA follows: TGCGCCAGCAGTGAGTCCCTAGCGGGGGGACAAGAGACCCAGTACTTC. Translation gives CASSESLAGGQETQYF.

This CDR3 is CASSLIGTGTSSYEQYF. The CDR3 nucleotides are TGTGCCAGCAGCTTAATAGGGACCGGGACTAGTAGCTACGAGCAGTACTTC. The chain couples TRBV7-2 to TRBJ2-7; 8 nucleotides match TRBD2. V lost 2 bases and J lost 3; bases outside the gene matches: 12. The CDR3 spans 17 residues. CDR1 is SGHTA, CDR2 FQGNSA, per germline.

This chain joins TRBV7-2 and TRBJ2-3; TRBD2 aligns across 7 bases. The germline CDR1 and CDR2 sequences are SGHTA and FQGNSA. The V gene end was trimmed by 5 bases and the J gene end by 5 bases; junction bases not matched to a gene: 10. This CDR3 is built from 15 residues. CDR3 protein: CASSLGGTRQDTQYF. The CDR3 coding sequence is TGTGCCAGCAGCCTGGGGGGGACGCGCCAAGATACGCAGTATTTT.

J is TRBJ1-1 and V is TRBV5-4; possible D gene TRBD1, 6 bases. The V and J ends lost 4 bases and 1 base respectively, with 11 bases between them. Germline-derived CDR1 and CDR2 are SGHNT and YYREEE (reference sequence). The CDR3 extends over 14 amino acids. DNA for the CDR3: TGTGCCAGCAGCCCCCCGGACAGGAACACTGAAGCTTTCTTT. As protein: CASSPPDRNTEAFF.

As DNA, the CDR3 is TGCAGCGTTGAAGATCTGGGACTATTTACAGATACGCAGTATTTT. Translated, it gives CSVEDLGLFTDTQYF. The rearrangement links TRBV29-1 to TRBJ2-3; 7 positions match TRBD2. Germline V gives CDR1 SQVTM, CDR2 ANQGSEA. The J segment lost 3 bases and the V segment lost 0 bases, leaving 6 bases of the junction unmatched. This CDR3 is 15 amino acids long.

This clone was seen a few times. The chain is built from TRBV5-1 and TRBJ1-1, with D possibly matching TRBD1 (6 bases). V was cut by 4 bases and J by 10 bases, with 17 bases left in between. The germline V gene has CDR1 SGHRS and CDR2 YFSETQ. CDR3 length: 13 amino acids. In DNA form, the CDR3 reads TGCGCCAGCAGCGATATCCAGGGGACGGGAGCTTTCTTT. This translates into CASSDIQGTGAFF.

J is TRBJ1-6 and V is TRBV7-9; unclear D gene. Germline values: CDR1 SEHNR, CDR2 FQNEAQ (reference sequence). The germline V and J ends were trimmed by 0 bases and 10 bases, with 10 bases remaining between them. This CDR3 region has 14 residues. The CDR3 DNA is TGTGCCAGCAGCTTAGCAGGTTCGCAGTCACCCCTCCACTTT. It translates to CASSLAGSQSPLHF.

Only one count was recorded for this clone. The chain employs TRBV7-8 and TRBJ2-5; a possible D gene is TRBD2 (7 bases). V was pared by 11 bases and J by 5 bases, with 15 bases between. This CDR3 spans 12 amino acids. CDR1 is SGHVS and CDR2 is FQNEAQ in the germline V gene. CDR3 amino acids: CAAEGRGETQYF. DNA for the CDR3: TGTGCCGCCGAAGGGAGGGGGGAGACCCAGTACTTC.

V and J are TRBV12-3 or TRBV12-4 and TRBJ1-2, with D perhaps TRBD1 (6 bases). The CDR3 consists of 12 residues. Deletions cut 3 bases from V and 5 bases from J, with 7 bases between. CDR3 amino acids: CASSFQGYGYTF. The CDR3 DNA is TGTGCCAGCAGTTTTCAGGGGTATGGCTACACCTTC.

V gene TRBV20-1 combines with J gene TRBJ1-3, with D unresolved. This CDR3 contains 11 residues. Germline CDR1 DFQATT, CDR2 SNEGSKA (reference sequence). The V end lost 1 base, the J end lost 4 bases, and 2 bases lay between the germline ends. The CDR3 region is CSARAGNTIYF. The DNA for the CDR3 is TGCAGTGCTAGAGCGGGAAACACCATATATTTT.

There are a few counts of this clone. This rearrangement joins TRBV18 to TRBJ1-6; 8 positions match TRBD1. The CDR3 has 18 residues. CDR1 and CDR2 (germline): KGHSH, LQKENI. Losses at the gene ends were 1 base for V and 4 bases for J; bases not matched to a gene: 9. CDR3 in amino acids: CASSPLPPYRGYNSPLHF. For the CDR3, the DNA is TGTGCCAGCTCACCACTTCCCCCCTACAGGGGGTATAATTCACCCCTCCACTTT.

CDR3 sequence: CASSINPGGEGYEQYF. The CDR3 nucleotides read TGTGCCAGCTCAATAAACCCGGGGGGTGAAGGCTACGAGCAGTACTTC. This chain joins TRBV18 and TRBJ2-7; 7 bases map to TRBD2. V lost 5 bases and J lost 3; bases outside the gene matches: 13. This CDR3 comprises 16 residues. Germline-derived CDR1 and CDR2 are KGHSH and LQKENI. Together with reference TRBV18 and TRBJ2-7, the CDR3 gives the full variable domain: NAGVMQNPRHLVRRRGQEARLRCSPMKGHSHVYWYRQLPEEGLKFMVYLQKENIIDESGMPKERFSAEFPKEGPSILRIQQVVRGDSAAYFCASSINPGGEGYEQYFGPGTRLTVT.

The chain is built from TRBV12-3 or TRBV12-4 and TRBJ2-7; D is possibly TRBD1 (5 bases). Trimming took 3 bases from V and 5 from J, leaving 8 bases between them. The CDR3 is made up of 12 amino acids. The CDR3 sequence: CASSFNRNEQYF. CDR3 nucleotide sequence: TGTGCCAGCAGTTTCAACAGGAACGAGCAGTACTTC.